Shown below are 28 T cell receptor beta chains from a single sample sequenced in a study of blood T cell repertoires in COVID-19. Sequenced by immunoSEQ multiplex PCR; TCRdb stores in-frame clones only, minus some. The data contain approximately 66,000 clones, 85% to 90% of them seen just once; the ten biggest clones take up 20% to 25%. The sample was peripheral blood. The source of these receptors is a woman aged 45-60 years with active or convalescent COVID-19.

The V and J genes are TRBV6-2 or TRBV6-3 and TRBJ2-7, with 7 bases matching TRBD2. Germline CDR1 and CDR2: MNHEY and SVGEGT. This CDR3 has 15 residues. V was pared by 4 bases and J by 3 bases, with 9 bases of the junction left unmatched. The DNA of the CDR3 is TGTGCCAGCAGTTGGGAGGGCGGGGTAGACTACGAGCAGTACTTC. Encoded protein: CASSWEGGVDYEQYF.

The gene calls are TRBV5-1 and TRBJ1-1; TRBD1 is a possible D gene (5 bases). Germline V CDR1 and CDR2: SGHRS, YFSETQ. V was shortened by 0 bases and J by 4 bases, with 13 bases between the two germline ends. The CDR3 sequence is 15 residues long. In nucleotides, the CDR3 is TGCGCCAGCAGCTTGGGAAGGTCGGGGGGCACTGAAGCTTTCTTT. Its translation: CASSLGRSGGTEAFF.

V and J are TRBV30 and TRBJ1-2; weak D call: TRBD1 (6 bases). Germline CDR1 is GTSNPN and CDR2 is SVGIG (reference sequence). The V and J ends lost 2 bases and 3 bases respectively, with 13 bases between them. The CDR3 has 14 amino acids. CDR3 in amino acids: CAWSMGGGDYGYTF. The CDR3, as DNA: TGTGCCTGGAGTATGGGAGGGGGGGACTATGGCTACACCTTC.

V usage is TRBV15 and J usage is TRBJ2-3, with 10 bases identical to TRBD2. The CDR3 runs 13 residues. The germline V gene has CDR1 LNHNV and CDR2 YYDKDF (reference sequence). V trimming: 8 bases; J trimming: 2 bases; junction bases outside the gene matches: 1. DNA for the CDR3: TGTGCCACCGGGACTAGCGACACAGATACGCAGTATTTT. Translation gives CATGTSDTDTQYF. Filled out from reference TRBV15 and TRBJ2-3, the complete variable domain reads DAMVIQNPRYQVTQFGKPVTLSCSQTLNHNVMYWYQQKSSQAPKLLFHYYDKDFNNEADTPDNFQSRRPNTSFCFLDIRSPGLGDTAMYLCATGTSDTDTQYFGPGTRLTVL.

The chain has TRBV28 and TRBJ1-2; TRBD1 matches 7 bases. The CDR3 runs to 14 residues. V trimming: 1 base; J trimming: 6 bases; junction bases outside the gene matches: 5. CDR1 MDHEN and CDR2 SYDVKM come from the germline V gene. CDR3: CASSLYRQGDGYTF. CDR3 coding DNA: TGTGCCAGCAGTTTATATCGACAGGGTGATGGCTACACCTTC.

This chain connects TRBV7-9 to TRBJ2-7; D is unclear. This CDR3 has 14 amino acids. V was shortened by 4 bases and J by 2 bases, with 12 bases between the two germline ends. Germline V CDR1 and CDR2: SEHNR, FQNEAQ (reference sequence). CDR3 protein: CASSSTYRTYEQYF. The DNA of the CDR3 is TGTGCCAGCAGCTCCACCTATCGTACCTACGAGCAGTACTTC.

The chain has TRBV7-9 and TRBJ1-2; no definite D call. The CDR3 totals 14 residues. CDR1 SEHNR and CDR2 FQNEAQ come from the germline V gene (reference sequence). The V and J ends lost 5 bases and 7 bases respectively, with 17 bases between them. This CDR3 reads CASSPGTVSGGYTF. DNA for the CDR3: TGTGCCAGCAGCCCAGGCACAGTAAGTGGTGGCTACACCTTC.

This CDR3 is CASSLVLVLVSHRNEQFF. CDR3 nucleotides: TGTGCCAGCAGCTTGGTCCTCGTTCTAGTAAGTCATCGTAATGAGCAGTTCTTC. The V gene is TRBV5-5, the J gene TRBJ2-1; D is unresolved. The germline V and J ends were trimmed by 0 bases and 7 bases, with 23 bases remaining between them. Per the germline V gene, CDR1 is SGHKS and CDR2 is YYEKEE (reference sequence). This CDR3 is 18 amino acids long.

The chain links TRBV14 to TRBJ2-7; 7 nucleotides agree with TRBD2. V gave up 4 bases and J gave up 7 bases; unmatched junction bases: 13. Looked up from germline, CDR1 is SGHDN and CDR2 is FVKESK. This CDR3 spans 15 amino acids. The CDR3, as DNA: TGTGCCAGCAGCCCGATTGAAGGACTAGTCGTTGAGCAGTACTTC. This codes for CASSPIEGLVVEQYF.

In this sample, this clone turned up a few times. The chain couples TRBV10-2 to TRBJ1-1; unclear D gene. Trimming cost V 5 bases and J 2 bases, with 6 bases left between them. The CDR3 totals 12 residues. Looked up from germline, CDR1 is WSHSY and CDR2 is SAAADI. CDR3 sequence reads: CASSRKNTEAFF. In DNA form, the CDR3 reads TGCGCCAGCAGTCGTAAAAACACTGAAGCTTTCTTT.

This clone was seen more than once but under ten times. CDR3 DNA sequence: TGTGCCAGCAGCCCTTTTCCACCCCTTGACAGAGACCTCTATGGCTACACCTTC. Residues: CASSPFPPLDRDLYGYTF. The genes are TRBV4-2 and TRBJ1-2; TRBD1 might be the D (5 bases). The CDR3 is 18 residues long. The germline CDR1 and CDR2 sequences are LGHNA and YNFKEQ. V was clipped by 4 bases and J by 4 bases, with 25 bases between them.

This clone was recorded once. The chain joins TRBV10-1 to TRBJ2-5; 13 nucleotides line up with TRBD2. Unmatched junction bases numbered 2, after V lost 3 bases and J lost 4 bases. CDR1 is WNHNN, CDR2 SYGVQD, per germline (reference sequence). This CDR3 comprises 15 residues. CDR3 bases: TGCGCCAGCAGTGAACTAGCGGGAGGGCGAGAGACCCAGTACTTC. Translated: CASSELAGGRETQYF.

This chain links TRBV5-1 with TRBJ2-1; maybe TRBD1 (6 bases). Germline V lookup: CDR1 SGHRS, CDR2 YFSETQ. This CDR3 has 16 amino acids. Trimming pared 2 bases from V and 2 bases from J, leaving 14 bases between. DNA for the CDR3: TGCGCCAGCAGCTTACAGGCAACAGGGACCTACAATGAGCAGTTCTTC. Translated, it gives CASSLQATGTYNEQFF.

The gene calls are TRBV20-1 and TRBJ2-3; no clear D. Trimming took off 2 bases at V and 9 bases at J, with 9 bases between the two ends. Germline CDR1 and CDR2: DFQATT and SNEGSKA (reference sequence). The CDR3 has 11 amino acids. Here the CDR3 DNA reads TGCAGTGCTAGACCCTCGAGCACGCAGTATTTT. Its translation: CSARPSSTQYF.

This clone was recorded a few times. The V and J genes are TRBV6-6 and TRBJ1-3; D uncertain. The V gene's germline CDR1 is MNHNY and CDR2 SVGAGI (reference sequence). The CDR3 extends over 14 amino acids. Trimming shortened V by 4 bases and J by 0 bases, and 7 bases separated the two germline ends. The CDR3 nucleotides read TGTGCCAGCAGTTCTCAGGACTCTGGAAACACCATATATTTT. Its protein is CASSSQDSGNTIYF.

The V call is TRBV12-3 or TRBV12-4, the J call TRBJ1-1, with no clear D. V gave up 7 bases and J gave up 5 bases, with 8 bases separating them. The CDR3 consists of 11 residues. CDR3: CASNRETEAFF. The CDR3 coding sequence is TGTGCCAGCAATCGAGAGACTGAAGCTTTCTTT.

The count of this clone is one. The chain links TRBV7-6 to TRBJ2-2, with TRBD2 matching over 10 bases. V was pared by 0 bases and J by 4 bases, with 11 bases of the junction left unmatched. The CDR3 is 19 amino acids. Germline CDR1 is SGHVS and CDR2 is FNYEAQ. DNA for the CDR3: TGTGCCAGCAGCTTAGCGCGGGCTAGCGGGAGTCTTGGCACCGGGGAGCTGTTTTTT. Translating it yields CASSLARASGSLGTGELFF.

This chain uses TRBV5-1 with TRBJ2-7, with 10 nucleotides matching TRBD1. CDR1 SGHRS and CDR2 YFSETQ come from the germline V gene. This CDR3 has 15 amino acids. With V trimmed by 3 bases and J by 2 bases, 5 bases remained unmatched. This CDR3 reads CASSSVGTGAYEQYF. The CDR3, as DNA: TGCGCCAGCAGCTCTGTAGGGACAGGGGCCTACGAGCAGTACTTC.

The V call is TRBV11-2, the J call TRBJ2-3; 14 positions match TRBD2. V shed 5 bases, J shed 5 bases, and the junction held 3 bases outside the gene matches. Germline CDR1 reads SGHAT; CDR2 reads FQNNGV. The CDR3 runs 15 residues. The CDR3, as DNA: TGTGCCAGCAGCCCTGGACTAGCGGGAGGAGATACGCAGTATTTT. Protein: CASSPGLAGGDTQYF.

The chain carries TRBV5-5 and TRBJ2-7; 7 bases are a match to TRBD2. The germline CDR1 and CDR2 sequences are SGHKS and YYEKEE (reference sequence). Unmatched junction bases numbered 12, after V lost 1 base and J lost 2 bases. This CDR3 is built from 17 residues. The CDR3 sequence: CASSLSPRLADTYEQYF. The CDR3 region has the DNA TGTGCCAGCAGCTTGAGTCCTCGCCTAGCGGATACCTACGAGCAGTACTTC.

V usage is TRBV9 and J usage is TRBJ2-7; 8 bases align to TRBD1. Germline V gene lookup returns CDR1 SGDLS and CDR2 YYNGEE. Trimming cost V 3 bases and J 7 bases; bases outside gene matches: 6. The CDR3 is 13 residues long. As DNA, the CDR3 is TGTGCCAGCAGCGGCCGACAGGGGTCAGAGCAGTACTTC. Its protein is CASSGRQGSEQYF.

J is TRBJ2-2 and V is TRBV29-1; TRBD1 might be the D (6 bases). V was cut by 3 bases and J by 5 bases, with 10 bases left in between. CDR3 length: 13 residues. CDR1 and CDR2 (germline): SQVTM, ANQGSEA. CDR3 region: CSVDLGQTGELFF. The CDR3 DNA reads as TGCAGCGTTGATCTCGGACAGACCGGGGAGCTGTTTTTT.

V is TRBV30 and J is TRBJ1-5; D call uncertain. The CDR3 contains 13 residues. V was cut by 5 bases and J by 1 base, with 9 bases left in between. Germline lookup yields CDR1 GTSNPN and CDR2 SVGIG (reference sequence). CDR3 region: CAWATGSNQPQHF. DNA for the CDR3: TGTGCCTGGGCGACCGGGAGCAATCAGCCCCAGCATTTT.

The V call is TRBV9, the J call TRBJ2-3; 9 bases map to TRBD1. Unmatched junction bases numbered 12, after V lost 1 base and J lost 3 bases. The CDR3 consists of 18 residues. CDR1 and CDR2 from the germline V gene are SGDLS and YYNGEE. The CDR3 protein is CASSVRTTGGATTDTQYF. In DNA form, the CDR3 reads TGTGCCAGCAGCGTAAGGACCACAGGGGGCGCTACGACAGATACGCAGTATTTT. The full variable domain, rest sourced from reference TRBV9 and TRBJ2-3, is DSGVTQTPKHLITATGQRVTLRCSPRSGDLSVYWYQQSLDQGLQFLIQYYNGEERAKGNILERFSAQQFPDLHSELNLSSLELGDSALYFCASSVRTTGGATTDTQYFGPGTRLTVL.

V gene TRBV6-9 combines with J gene TRBJ2-7; maybe TRBD2 (5 bases). The CDR3 contains 15 residues. Germline CDR1 and CDR2: MNHGY and SVAAGI. V was pared by 0 bases and J by 7 bases, with 16 bases between. The CDR3 DNA reads TGTGCCAGCAGTTATTCCCGGGGAGAAGCGTATGAGCAGTACTTC. It translates to CASSYSRGEAYEQYF.

V gene TRBV9 combines with J gene TRBJ2-7; TRBD2 matches 11 bases. V lost 5 bases, J lost 3 bases, and 4 bases stayed unmatched. This CDR3 region has 14 residues. The germline CDR1 and CDR2 sequences are SGDLS and YYNGEE. CDR3 DNA sequence: TGTGCCAGCAGTCCGACTAGCGGGAACTACGAGCAGTACTTC. As protein: CASSPTSGNYEQYF. Variable domain in full (rest from reference TRBV9 and TRBJ2-7): DSGVTQTPKHLITATGQRVTLRCSPRSGDLSVYWYQQSLDQGLQFLIQYYNGEERAKGNILERFSAQQFPDLHSELNLSSLELGDSALYFCASSPTSGNYEQYFGPGTRLTVT.

In this sample, this clone turned up once. V gene TRBV9 combines with J gene TRBJ2-1, with 10 bases aligning to TRBD1. The CDR3 has 15 residues. J gave up 5 bases and V 4 bases, and 6 bases lay outside the gene matches. Germline values: CDR1 SGDLS, CDR2 YYNGEE. Here the CDR3 reads CASSRRTGGNNEQFF. CDR3 nucleotides: TGTGCCAGCAGCAGGCGGACAGGGGGGAACAATGAGCAGTTCTTC.

V is TRBV7-3 and J is TRBJ2-7, with 8 bases aligning to TRBD1. The length of the CDR3 is 15 residues. Trimming took 1 base from V and 5 from J; bases not matched to a gene: 7. The germline V gene encodes CDR1 SGHTA and CDR2 FQGTGA. CDR3 bases: TGTGCCAGCAGCTTAAATCAGGGGGCGCTGAACGAGCAGTACTTC. Amino acids: CASSLNQGALNEQYF. Looking up the rest from reference TRBV7-3 and TRBJ2-7 gives the full variable domain: GAGVSQTPSNKVTEKGKYVELRCDPISGHTALYWYRQSLGQGPEFLIYFQGTGAADDSGLPNDRFFAVRPEGSVSTLKIQRTERGDSAVYLCASSLNQGALNEQYFGPGTRLTVT.